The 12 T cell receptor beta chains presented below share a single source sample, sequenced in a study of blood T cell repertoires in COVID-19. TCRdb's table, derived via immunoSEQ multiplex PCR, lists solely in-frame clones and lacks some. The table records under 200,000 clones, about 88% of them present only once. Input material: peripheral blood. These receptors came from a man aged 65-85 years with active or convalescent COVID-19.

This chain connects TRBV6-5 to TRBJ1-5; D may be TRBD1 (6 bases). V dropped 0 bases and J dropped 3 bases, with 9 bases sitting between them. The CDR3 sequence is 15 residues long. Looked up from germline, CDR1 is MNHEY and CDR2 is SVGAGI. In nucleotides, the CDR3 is TGTGCCAGCAGTTACTCCCGGACAGACAATCAGCCCCAGCATTTT. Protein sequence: CASSYSRTDNQPQHF.

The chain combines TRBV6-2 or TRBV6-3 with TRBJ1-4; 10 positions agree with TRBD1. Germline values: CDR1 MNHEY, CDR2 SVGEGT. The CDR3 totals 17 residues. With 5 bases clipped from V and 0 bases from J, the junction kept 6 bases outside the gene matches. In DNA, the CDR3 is TGTGCCAGCAGTACGCGGGACAGGGGTGCAACTAATGAAAAACTGTTTTTT. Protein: CASSTRDRGATNEKLFF.

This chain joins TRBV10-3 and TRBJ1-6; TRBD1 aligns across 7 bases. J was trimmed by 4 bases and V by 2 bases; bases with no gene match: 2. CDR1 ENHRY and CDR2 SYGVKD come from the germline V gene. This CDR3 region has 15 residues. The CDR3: CAISEGDSYNSPLHF. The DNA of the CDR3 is TGTGCCATCAGTGAGGGGGACAGTTATAATTCACCCCTCCACTTT.

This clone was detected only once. The CDR3 coding sequence is TGTGCCAGCAGCCTGCGTGGCTGGACAAGCACAGATACGCAGTATTTT. Translation gives CASSLRGWTSTDTQYF. V is TRBV7-2 and J is TRBJ2-3, with D tentatively TRBD1 (5 bases). The germline CDR1 and CDR2 sequences are SGHTA and FQGNSA. Trimming left V 5 bases short and J 0 bases short, with 15 bases between. The CDR3 is 16 amino acids.

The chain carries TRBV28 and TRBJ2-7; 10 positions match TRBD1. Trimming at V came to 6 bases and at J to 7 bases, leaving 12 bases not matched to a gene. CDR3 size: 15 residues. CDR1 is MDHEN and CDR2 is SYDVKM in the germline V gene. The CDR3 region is CASSGEGQGTREQYF. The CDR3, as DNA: TGTGCCAGCAGCGGAGAGGGACAGGGGACGAGGGAGCAGTACTTC.

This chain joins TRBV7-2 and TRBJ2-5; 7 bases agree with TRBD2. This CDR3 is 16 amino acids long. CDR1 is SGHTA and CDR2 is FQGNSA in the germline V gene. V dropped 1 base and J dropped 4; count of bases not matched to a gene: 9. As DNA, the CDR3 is TGTGCCAGCAGCTTAGGGGGGAGACTAGCAAGAGAGACCCAGTACTTC. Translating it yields CASSLGGRLARETQYF.

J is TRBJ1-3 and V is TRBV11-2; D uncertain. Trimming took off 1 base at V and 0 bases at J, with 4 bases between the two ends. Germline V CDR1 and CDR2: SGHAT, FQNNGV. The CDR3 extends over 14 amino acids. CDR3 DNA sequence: TGTGCCAGCAGCTTAGTTCGCTCTGGAAACACCATATATTTT. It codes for CASSLVRSGNTIYF.

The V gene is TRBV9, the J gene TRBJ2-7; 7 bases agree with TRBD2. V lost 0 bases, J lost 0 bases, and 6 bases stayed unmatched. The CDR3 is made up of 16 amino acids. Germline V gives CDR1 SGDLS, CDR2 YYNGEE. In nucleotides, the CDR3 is TGTGCCAGCAGCGTAGACTCCTCGGGAGGCTCCTACGAGCAGTACTTC. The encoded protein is CASSVDSSGGSYEQYF.

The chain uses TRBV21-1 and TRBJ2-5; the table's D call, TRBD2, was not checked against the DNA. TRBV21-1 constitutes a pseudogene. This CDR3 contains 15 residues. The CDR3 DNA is TGTGCCAGCAGCGAAAAAAGATCAACCGGGGAGACCCAGTACTTC. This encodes CASSEKRSTGETQYF.

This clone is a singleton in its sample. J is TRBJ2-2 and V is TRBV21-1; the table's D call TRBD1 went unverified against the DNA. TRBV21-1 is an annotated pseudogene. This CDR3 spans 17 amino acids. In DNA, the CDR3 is TGTGCCAGCAGACACGGGACAGCTCTCGCGAACACCGGGGAGCTGTTTTTT. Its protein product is CASRHGTALANTGELFF.

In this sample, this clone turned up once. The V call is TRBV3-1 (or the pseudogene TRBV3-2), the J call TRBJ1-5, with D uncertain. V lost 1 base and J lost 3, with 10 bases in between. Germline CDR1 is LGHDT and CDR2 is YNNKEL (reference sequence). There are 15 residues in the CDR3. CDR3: CASSQVGRPNQPQHF. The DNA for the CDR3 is TGTGCCAGCAGCCAAGTAGGGAGGCCCAATCAGCCCCAGCATTTT.

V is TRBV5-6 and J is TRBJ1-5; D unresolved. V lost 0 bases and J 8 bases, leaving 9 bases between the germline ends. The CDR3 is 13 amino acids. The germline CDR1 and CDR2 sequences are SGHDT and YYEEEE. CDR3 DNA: TGTGCCAGCAGCTTGGGTGGAGTGGAGCCCCAGCATTTT. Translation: CASSLGGVEPQHF.